This passage covers 2 T cell receptor beta chains from one sample sequenced in a study of T cell repertoires in cytomegalovirus infection. These receptors have no known antigen. One entry per CDR3 protein results from TCRdb running MiXCR on the reads. In the table there are about 470,000 distinct CDR3 sequences, approximately 42% of which are singletons. The specimen was cultured PBMCs, collected from culture after CMV antigen stimulation. These TCRs come from a human donor in good health (CMV status not recorded). Some clones in this sample may be carry-over from other donors' samples.

The CDR3 DNA sequence: TGTGCCATCAGTGAGCCCCGGGCTAGCGCCTACAATGAGCAGTTCTTC. Its translation is CAISEPRASAYNEQFF. The chain links TRBV10-3 to TRBJ2-1; D perhaps matches TRBD2 (6 bases). Trimming stripped 2 bases from V and 2 bases from J, with 13 bases between. The CDR3 spans 16 residues. In germline, CDR1 is ENHRY, CDR2 SYGVKD.

The CDR3 loop reads CASSLGGDASFTQYF. CDR3 nucleotide sequence: TGTGCCAGCAGCTTAGGTGGTGACGCCTCTTTTACGCAGTATTTT. V and J are TRBV7-9 and TRBJ2-3; D is unresolved. Germline V gives CDR1 SEHNR, CDR2 FQNEAQ (reference sequence). The CDR3 consists of 15 residues. Between the trimmed V and J ends, which lost 1 base and 8 bases, there was a span of 16 bases.